What follows is one TCR beta chain and its context. The data were taken from a study of cytomegalovirus exposure and HLA in healthy donors. The CDR3 contains 19 residues. Amplification used 60 Vbeta primers and 13 Jbeta primers. The protocol was immunoSEQ multiplex PCR, while the TCRdb copy is restricted to in-frame clones and leaves out a portion. The sample lists about 160,000 clones, more than 80% occurring once. The source material was PBMCs. The source is a woman aged 18-35 years in good health and CMV-seronegative. The chain has TRBV21-1 and TRBJ2-3; the table gives TRBD2 as D, unverified against the DNA. TRBV21-1 is classified as a pseudogene. CDR3 nucleotides: TGTGCCAGCAGCATTTGGGACTGCCGGATAGCGGGAGGGCCGCATACGCAGTATTTT. Amino acid sequence: CASSIWDCRIAGGPHTQYF.